This TCR beta chain was retrieved from a study of blood T cell repertoires in COVID-19. On the study more broadly: Material from acute and convalescent COVID-19 was sourced from the United States, Italy and Spain. PBMCs, B-cell-depleted T cells, or T cells provided the cDNA or gDNA that made up the material.

This clone was seen a few times. Study processing details: Estimation of nucleated cell counts was performed using reference gene primer amplification. Sequencing was performed with immunoSEQ multiplex PCR; in TCRdb, only in-frame clones are kept and a portion is missing. V and J calls and clone size are copied from that table; D and trimming were computed from the DNA. The table records hundreds of thousands of clones, approximately 90% of them present only once. Germline V gene data show CDR1 as SGHRS and CDR2 as YFSETQ. V was shortened by 3 bases and J by 10 bases, with 19 bases between the two germline ends. This CDR3 has 14 residues.

The sequence derives from a woman under 40 with active or convalescent COVID-19. The sequencing input was peripheral blood. The chain links TRBV5-1 to TRBJ1-1; the D gene is possibly TRBD1 (5 bases). CDR3 protein: CASSSTSGPGGAFF. In nucleotides, the CDR3 is TGCGCCAGCAGCTCGACATCCGGGCCCGGGGGAGCTTTCTTT. The variable domain in full, with the rest retrieved from reference TRBV5-1 and TRBJ1-1, is KAGVTQTPRYLIKTRGQQVTLSCSPISGHRSVSWYQQTPGQGLQFLFEYFSETQRNKGNFPGRFSGRQFSNSRSEMNVSTLELGDSALYLCASSSTSGPGGAFFGQGTRLTVV.